The clone carrying this T cell receptor (beta chain) was seen once. Its antigen remains unidentified. The authors enrolled newly diagnosed hyperthyroidism patients aged 18 to 65 with under 2 months' duration. The diagnosis was founded upon clinical symptoms, serum thyroxine, TRAb, thyroid ultrasound and orbital computed tomography. In germline, CDR1 is SQVTM, CDR2 ANQGSEA. The CDR3 extends over 13 amino acids. Amplification of the TCR beta CDR3 regions used RNA transcripts (as template). In the first round, RT-PCR was carried out with HTBI primers, and a multiplex PCR formed the second round. TCRdb re-called the multiplex PCR reads through MiXCR, storing one row per CDR3 protein. The sample consists of around 1.1 million distinct CDR3 sequences, about two fifths of them appearing once. This sample was included in a study of Graves' ophthalmopathy and Graves' hyperthyroidism. Broader study findings: Most clonotypes expanded in thyroid above 0.001 frequency were present in blood too. Prediction of ophthalmopathy progression reached roughly 70% sensitivity and approximately 74% specificity.

Sequenced material: peripheral blood or thyroid tissue (not recorded which). The sequence derives from an adult man with Graves' hyperthyroidism. V is TRBV29-1 and J is TRBJ2-7, with D hard to call. The DNA end lines up better with TRBJ2-1; the J call may be wrong. The CDR3 DNA reads as TGCAGCGTTGAAGTAGTAAACTACAATGAGCAGTTCTTC. This codes for CSVEVVNYNEQFF.